The 19 T cell receptor beta chains in this list originate from one sample, sequenced in a study of T cell responses to AZD1222 COVID-19 vaccine. Profiled with immunoSEQ multiplex PCR; TCRdb holds only in-frame clones, not every one. The table lists 100,000 to 150,000 clones, about nine tenths of them singletons. The source material was peripheral blood, sampled on day 0 of AZD1222 vaccination. These receptors originate from an adult in good health.

CDR3 coding DNA: TGTGCCAGCAGCACGACCCCCTCTTATGGCTACACCTTC. The encoded protein is CASSTTPSYGYTF. The V and J genes are TRBV28 and TRBJ1-2; D call uncertain. Trimming removed 6 bases from V and 5 bases from J, with 13 bases in between. Germline lookup yields CDR1 MDHEN and CDR2 SYDVKM. The CDR3 contains 13 residues.

This chain uses TRBV6-5 with TRBJ1-5; D remains ambiguous. The CDR3 has 14 residues. Germline V CDR1 and CDR2: MNHEY, SVGAGI. The germline V and J ends were trimmed by 8 bases and 0 bases, with 11 bases remaining between them. DNA of the CDR3: TGTGCCAGCGCCCCGGGTTATAGCAATCAGCCCCAGCATTTT. It codes for CASAPGYSNQPQHF.

The count of this clone is one. This rearrangement joins TRBV30 to TRBJ1-1; 8 positions match TRBD1. The CDR3 has 14 residues. V trimming: 3 bases; J trimming: 4 bases; junction bases outside the gene matches: 7. Per germline, CDR1 GTSNPN and CDR2 SVGIG (reference sequence). DNA for the CDR3: TGTGCCTGGAGAAAACAGGGGGTAAGCACTGAAGCTTTCTTT. Its translation: CAWRKQGVSTEAFF.

The J gene is TRBJ2-5, the V gene TRBV5-4, with 9 bases that match TRBD1. This CDR3 region has 15 residues. Trimming removed 4 bases from V and 2 bases from J; junction bases left unmatched: 6. Germline CDR1 and CDR2: SGHNT and YYREEE (reference sequence). Here the CDR3 DNA reads TGTGCCAGCAGCATCCCCGGGACAGGGCAAGAGACCCAGTACTTC. This encodes CASSIPGTGQETQYF. The variable domain in full, completed from reference TRBV5-4 and TRBJ2-5, reads ETGVTQSPTHLIKTRGQQVTLRCSSQSGHNTVSWYQQALGQGPQFIFQYYREEENGRGNFPPRFSGLQFPNYSSELNVNALELDDSALYLCASSIPGTGQETQYFGPGTRLLVL.

The genes are TRBV2 and TRBJ1-1; tentatively, D is TRBD1 (5 bases). This CDR3 contains 11 residues. Trimming took 11 bases from V and 13 from J, leaving 20 bases between them. CDR1 is SNHLY and CDR2 is FYNNEI in the germline V gene. DNA of the CDR3: TGTGCCGGGCGACAGCTTTCATTTCTTTTCTTT. Protein: CAGRQLSFLFF.

The CDR3 nucleotides read TGTGCCAGCCGCCAGGGTAGCAGCACAGATACGCAGTATTTT. Its translation is CASRQGSSTDTQYF. The chain combines TRBV19 with TRBJ2-3; D may be TRBD1 (5 bases). V was clipped by 9 bases and J by 0 bases, with 13 bases between them. Germline V gives CDR1 LNHDA, CDR2 SQIVND (reference sequence). This CDR3 comprises 14 residues.

This sequence joins TRBV3-1 (or the pseudogene TRBV3-2) and TRBJ2-3, with D uncertain. Germline-derived CDR1 and CDR2 are LGHDT and YNNKEL (reference sequence). The CDR3 sequence is 15 residues long. V lost 1 base and J lost 0, with 8 bases in between. CDR3: CASSQGVGSTDTQYF. In DNA, the CDR3 is TGTGCCAGCAGCCAAGGAGTAGGAAGCACAGATACGCAGTATTTT.

The J gene is TRBJ1-5, the V gene TRBV18; unclear D gene. Trimming left V 6 bases short and J 4 bases short, with 10 bases between. The CDR3 has 13 residues. Germline loops: CDR1 KGHSH, CDR2 LQKENI. This chain's CDR3 is CASSDGINQPQHF. CDR3 coding DNA: TGTGCCAGCTCGGACGGGATTAATCAGCCCCAGCATTTT. The whole variable domain, remainder taken from reference TRBV18 and TRBJ1-5, is NAGVMQNPRHLVRRRGQEARLRCSPMKGHSHVYWYRQLPEEGLKFMVYLQKENIIDESGMPKERFSAEFPKEGPSILRIQQVVRGDSAAYFCASSDGINQPQHFGDGTRLSIL.

The chain uses TRBV14 and TRBJ1-2, with D maybe TRBD1 (6 bases). CDR1 is SGHDN and CDR2 is FVKESK in the germline V gene. This CDR3 is 16 amino acids long. Trimming pared 0 bases from V and 3 bases from J, leaving 14 bases between. The CDR3 coding sequence is TGTGCCAGCAGCCAAGATATTTGGGGGCCGGACTATGGCTACACCTTC. It codes for CASSQDIWGPDYGYTF.

The rearrangement uses TRBV7-8 and TRBJ1-2, with D possibly matching TRBD1 (5 bases). Germline V CDR1 and CDR2: SGHVS, FQNEAQ. V lost 5 bases, J lost 7 bases, and 17 bases lay in between. CDR3 size: 14 residues. The CDR3 protein is CASSLQRDGSGYTF. The CDR3, as DNA: TGTGCCAGCAGCCTTCAACGGGACGGATCTGGCTACACCTTC. Drawing the rest from reference TRBV7-8 and TRBJ1-2, the complete variable domain is GAGVSQSPRYKVAKRGQDVALRCDPISGHVSLFWYQQALGQGPEFLTYFQNEAQLDKSGLPSDRFFAERPEGSVSTLKIQRTQQEDSAVYLCASSLQRDGSGYTFGSGTRLTVV.

The rearrangement uses TRBV30 and TRBJ1-2; D is undetermined. The CDR3 extends over 11 amino acids. Germline values: CDR1 GTSNPN, CDR2 SVGIG (reference sequence). Trimming shortened V by 7 bases and J by 8 bases, and 14 bases separated the two germline ends. CDR3 DNA: TGTGCCTACCCGGACTTTTACGGCTACACCTTC. Amino acids: CAYPDFYGYTF. Full variable domain (remainder filled in from reference TRBV30 and TRBJ1-2): SQTIHQWPATLVQPVGSPLSLECTVEGTSNPNLYWYRQAAGRGLQLLFYSVGIGQISSEVPQNLSASRPQDRQFILSSKKLLLSDSGFYLCAYPDFYGYTFGSGTRLTVV.

The V call is TRBV5-4, the J call TRBJ1-6; D is ambiguous. CDR1 and CDR2 from the germline V gene are SGHNT and YYREEE (reference sequence). V was shortened by 6 bases and J by 7 bases, with 17 bases between the two germline ends. This CDR3 is 15 amino acids long. The CDR3 here is CASTTSLGWNSPLHF. For the CDR3, the DNA is TGTGCCAGCACCACATCCTTGGGTTGGAATTCACCCCTCCACTTT.

This rearrangement joins TRBV6-4 to TRBJ2-3; no definite D call. The CDR3 length is 14 residues. Looked up from germline, CDR1 is MRHNA and CDR2 is SNTAGT. The V end was cut by 6 bases, the J end by 3 bases, with 13 bases between. The CDR3 sequence: CASSAQDRTDTQYF. CDR3 DNA: TGTGCCAGCAGCGCTCAGGATAGGACAGATACGCAGTATTTT.

The rearrangement uses TRBV6-5 and TRBJ2-1; TRBD2 is a possible D gene (7 bases). Looked up from germline, CDR1 is MNHEY and CDR2 is SVGAGI. This CDR3 region has 15 residues. Trimming pared 4 bases from V and 5 bases from J, leaving 15 bases between. The CDR3 region is CASSSRGGANNEQFF. As DNA, the CDR3 is TGTGCCAGCAGTTCCCGTGGGGGGGCCAACAATGAGCAGTTCTTC.

This chain uses TRBV6-5 with TRBJ1-6; possible D gene TRBD1, 5 bases. V was shortened by 0 bases and J by 7 bases, with 13 bases between the two germline ends. This CDR3 is 16 amino acids long. Germline CDR1 and CDR2: MNHEY and SVGAGI. The CDR3 here is CASSYSIWGRNSPLHF. The CDR3 nucleotides are TGTGCCAGCAGTTACTCGATTTGGGGACGGAATTCACCCCTCCACTTT.

The chain links TRBV6-5 to TRBJ1-3; D is undetermined. V was trimmed by 6 bases and J by 0 bases, leaving 12 bases between them. Germline CDR1 MNHEY, CDR2 SVGAGI. The CDR3 sequence is 15 residues long. The CDR3 region has the DNA TGTGCCAGCAGCCGCGGGGAGTTCTCTGGAAACACCATATATTTT. Its protein product is CASSRGEFSGNTIYF.

V usage is TRBV30 and J usage is TRBJ2-7; D gene ambiguous. This CDR3 comprises 14 residues. Between the trimmed V and J ends, which lost 4 bases and 2 bases, there was a span of 15 bases. The V gene's germline CDR1 is GTSNPN and CDR2 SVGIG (reference sequence). CDR3 nucleotide sequence: TGTGCCTGGAACTCTATCTCCAGCACCTACGAGCAGTACTTC. Residues: CAWNSISSTYEQYF.

The chain employs TRBV10-3 and TRBJ2-3; 12 bases map to TRBD2. This CDR3 is built from 17 residues. Germline loops: CDR1 ENHRY, CDR2 SYGVKD. Trimming cost V 2 bases and J 2 bases; bases outside gene matches: 5. CDR3 sequence reads: CAISETPSGGDTDTQYF. The CDR3 DNA reads as TGTGCCATCAGTGAGACCCCTAGCGGGGGGGACACAGATACGCAGTATTTT.

The chain couples TRBV7-2 to TRBJ2-3, with 7 bases lining up with TRBD2. V lost 5 bases and J lost 5; bases outside the gene matches: 7. This CDR3 is built from 14 residues. Germline lookup yields CDR1 SGHTA and CDR2 FQGNSA. The CDR3: CASSPGTILDTQYF. In nucleotides, the CDR3 is TGTGCCAGCAGCCCAGGGACTATTCTAGATACGCAGTATTTT. Filled out from reference TRBV7-2 and TRBJ2-3, the complete variable domain reads GAGVSQSPSNKVTEKGKDVELRCDPISGHTALYWYRQSLGQGLEFLIYFQGNSAPDKSGLPSDRFSAERTGGSVSTLTIQRTQQEDSAVYLCASSPGTILDTQYFGPGTRLTVL.